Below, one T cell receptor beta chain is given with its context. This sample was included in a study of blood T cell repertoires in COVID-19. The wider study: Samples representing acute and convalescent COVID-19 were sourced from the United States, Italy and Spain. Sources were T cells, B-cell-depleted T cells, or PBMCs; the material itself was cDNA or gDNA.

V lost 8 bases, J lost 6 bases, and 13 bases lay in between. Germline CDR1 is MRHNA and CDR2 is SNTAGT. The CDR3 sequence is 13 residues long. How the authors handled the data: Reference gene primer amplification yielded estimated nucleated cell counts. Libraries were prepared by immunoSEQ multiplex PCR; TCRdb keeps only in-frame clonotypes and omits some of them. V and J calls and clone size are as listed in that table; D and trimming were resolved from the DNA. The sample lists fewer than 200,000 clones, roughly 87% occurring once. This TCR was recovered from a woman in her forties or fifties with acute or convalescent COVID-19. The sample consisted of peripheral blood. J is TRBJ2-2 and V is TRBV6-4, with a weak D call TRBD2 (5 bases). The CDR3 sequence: CASRTEGSGELFF. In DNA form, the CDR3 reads TGTGCCAGCCGGACCGAGGGCTCCGGGGAGCTGTTTTTT.